Listed below are T cell receptor beta chains from one sample, sequenced in a study of radiotherapy plus CTLA-4 blockade in lung cancer. Repertoires were generated with immunoSEQ multiplex PCR, while TCRdb's copy carries only in-frame clones and drops some. The table has about 90,000 clones, under 85% seen once; the top ten hold about 14%. This specimen was peripheral blood, taken from a patient treated with radiotherapy plus ipilimumab. These receptors came from a human donor with non-small cell lung cancer that progressed on radiotherapy plus ipilimumab. Each CDR3 is given with its conserved first and last residue. D genes are given only for firm matches. Where a row states a size, it is once, few, many or the class of an expanded clone; other rows omit it.

abundance,d_gene,v_gene,j_gene,CDR3aa,CDR3nt
.,.,TRBV6-5,TRBJ1-5,CASIQGGVGQPQHF,TGTGCCAGCATCCAGGGAGGGGTCGGTCAGCCCCAGCATTTT
.,.,TRBV7-2,TRBJ2-2,CASSLLGNTGELFF,TGTGCCAGCAGCTTATTGGGGAACACCGGGGAGCTGTTTTTT
.,.,TRBV19,TRBJ1-2,CASSMGDRYGYTF,TGTGCCAGTAGTATGGGAGACAGGTATGGCTACACCTTC
.,TRBD1,TRBV10-3,TRBJ2-5,CAISAGQGTGETQYF,TGTGCCATCAGTGCCGGACAGGGGACTGGAGAGACCCAGTACTTC
.,.,TRBV9,TRBJ1-3,CASSPGGNTIYF,TGTGCCAGCAGCCCTGGGGGAAACACCATATATTTT
.,TRBD1,TRBV11-3,TRBJ2-1,CASSNRGQYNEQFF,TGTGCCAGCAGCAACAGGGGGCAATACAATGAGCAGTTCTTC
.,TRBD2,TRBV10-3,TRBJ2-3,CAISESPPLAGGYSSTDTQYF,TGTGCCATCAGTGAGTCTCCACCATTAGCGGGAGGTTATTCTAGCACAGATACGCAGTATTTT
once,.,TRBV9,TRBJ2-3,CASSPVRFNTDTQYF,TGTGCCAGCAGCCCGGTCCGCTTTAACACAGATACGCAGTATTTT
.,TRBD1,TRBV4-2,TRBJ2-4,CASSPDRAKNIQYF,TGTGCCAGCAGCCCGGACAGGGCCAAAAACATTCAGTACTTC
.,.,TRBV9,TRBJ1-2,CASSVATGGDHTTGYTF,TGTGCCAGCAGCGTAGCTACGGGAGGGGACCACACTACTGGCTACACCTTC
.,TRBD2,TRBV7-9,TRBJ2-2,CASSLLTSGVGELFF,TGTGCCAGCAGCCTACTAACTAGCGGGGTCGGGGAGCTGTTTTTT
.,.,TRBV5-8,TRBJ1-2,CASTLWGDYGYTF,TGTGCCAGCACCTTGTGGGGGGACTATGGCTACACCTTC
.,TRBD1,TRBV11-2,TRBJ2-7,CASSPGTGKNEQYF,TGTGCCAGCAGCCCCGGGACAGGGAAAAACGAGCAGTACTTC
few,.,TRBV5-4,TRBJ2-3,CASSPSGSLSTDTQYF,TGTGCCAGCAGCCCCTCGGGCAGTCTTAGCACAGATACGCAGTATTTT
.,.,TRBV7-2,TRBJ1-2,CASSPTGTSNYGYTF,TGTGCCAGCAGCCCCACAGGGACCTCTAACTATGGCTACACCTTC
.,.,TRBV5-1,TRBJ2-1,CASSLVGANNEQFF,TGCGCCAGCAGCTTGGTGGGGGCAAACAATGAGCAGTTCTTC
once,TRBD2,TRBV2,TRBJ2-5,CASSVRRGGETQYF,TGTGCCAGCAGTGTTAGGAGGGGAGGGGAGACCCAGTACTTC
.,.,TRBV19,TRBJ1-5,CASSIIQNSNQPQHF,TGTGCCAGTAGTATCATCCAGAATAGCAATCAGCCCCAGCATTTT
once,TRBD2,TRBV5-1,TRBJ2-7,CASSPLTSGTIYEQYF,TGCGCCAGCAGCCCCCTGACTAGCGGGACAATTTACGAGCAGTACTTC
few,TRBD1,TRBV10-3,TRBJ2-7,CATRGQGGTFEQYF,TGTGCCACCCGGGGACAGGGAGGTACCTTCGAGCAGTACTTC
.,.,TRBV30,TRBJ2-3,CAWSVLTDTQYF,TGTGCCTGGAGTGTACTCACAGATACGCAGTATTTT
.,TRBD1,TRBV25-1,TRBJ1-2,CASSEWDTGTAPTSYTF,TGTGCCAGCAGTGAATGGGATACCGGGACAGCGCCTACGAGCTACACCTTC
once,.,TRBV5-1,TRBJ2-5,CASSPGHGEETQYF,TGCGCCAGCAGCCCGGGACATGGGGAAGAGACCCAGTACTTC
.,.,TRBV29-1,TRBJ2-2,CSVESRDTTGELFF,TGCAGCGTTGAAAGCCGGGACACCACCGGGGAGCTGTTTTTT
.,.,TRBV6-1,TRBJ2-7,CASRQGHEQYF,TGTGCCAGCAGACAGGGCCACGAGCAGTACTTC
.,.,TRBV5-1,TRBJ1-3,CASSFGETGNTIYF,TGCGCCAGCAGCTTCGGGGAGACTGGAAACACCATATATTTT
.,.,TRBV10-3,TRBJ1-2,CAISESGVNYGYTF,TGTGCCATCAGTGAGTCGGGGGTTAACTATGGCTACACCTTC
.,TRBD2,TRBV7-7,TRBJ2-2,CASSLVSSGRSGRNTGELFF,TGTGCTAGCAGCTTAGTTTCTAGCGGGAGATCGGGGCGTAACACCGGGGAGCTGTTTTTT
.,.,TRBV27,TRBJ2-3,CASSSPSSRSTDTQYF,TGTGCCAGCAGTTCGCCGTCTAGCAGGAGCACAGATACGCAGTATTTT
.,TRBD2,TRBV12-5,TRBJ2-2,CASGSPGLAGVKSTGELFF,TGTGCTAGTGGTTCGCCGGGACTAGCGGGAGTGAAGTCCACCGGGGAGCTGTTTTTT
.,.,TRBV5-4,TRBJ1-1,CASSLAGTANTEAFF,TGTGCCAGCAGCTTAGCCGGGACGGCGAACACTGAAGCTTTCTTT
.,.,TRBV11-2,TRBJ1-2,CASSLDSGLSGSYGYTF,TGTGCCAGCAGCTTAGATTCGGGTTTGAGTGGCAGCTATGGCTACACCTTC
.,TRBD1,TRBV7-9,TRBJ2-7,CASSSYRGPYEQYF,TGTGCCAGCAGTTCGTACAGGGGTCCCTACGAGCAGTACTTC
.,.,TRBV9,TRBJ2-1,CASSVMGETYNEQFF,TGTGCCAGCAGCGTAATGGGGGAAACCTACAATGAGCAGTTCTTC
few,.,TRBV7-8,TRBJ2-7,CASSLVEYEQYF,TGTGCCAGCAGCTTAGTGGAGTACGAGCAGTACTTC
.,TRBD1,TRBV2,TRBJ1-6,CASSDRVTNSPLHF,TGTGCCAGCAGCGACAGGGTTACTAATTCACCCCTCCACTTT
.,TRBD2,TRBV5-1,TRBJ2-5,CASSQTYGPLASKTQYF,TGCGCCAGCAGCCAGACCTACGGGCCACTAGCGTCCAAGACCCAGTACTTC
.,.,TRBV30,TRBJ1-1,CAWRGRRGMLTMNTEAFF,TGTGCCTGGAGGGGTCGCAGGGGAATGCTTACTATGAACACTGAAGCTTTCTTT
.,TRBD1,TRBV18,TRBJ1-2,CASSPQGQGEGYTF,TGTGCCAGCTCACCACAGGGACAGGGGGAAGGCTACACCTTC
once,.,TRBV30,TRBJ1-4,CAWSVGRNEKLFF,TGTGCCTGGAGTGTGGGACGGAATGAAAAACTGTTTTTT
.,.,TRBV25-1,TRBJ1-2,CASSFRDPAHGYTF,TGTGCCAGCAGCTTCCGGGACCCAGCTCATGGCTACACCTTC
.,TRBD2,TRBV7-2,TRBJ2-7,CASSLGSGRSYEQYF,TGTGCCAGCAGCTTAGGTAGCGGGAGATCTTACGAGCAGTACTTC
.,.,TRBV4-1,TRBJ2-3,CASSQIHFTDTQYF,TGCGCCAGCAGCCAAATACACTTCACAGATACGCAGTATTTT
.,TRBD1,TRBV9,TRBJ2-1,CASSVVGQGNEQFF,TGTGCCAGCAGCGTAGTCGGACAGGGGAATGAGCAGTTCTTC